These 3 T cell receptor beta chains originate from one sample sequenced in a study of early T cells in non-severe SARS-CoV-2 infection. TCRdb itself ran the 5' RACE reads through MiXCR, one entry per CDR3 protein. Altogether over 15,000 distinct CDR3 sequences are present, less than 6.5% being singletons, with the ten largest covering roughly 7.5%. This material consisted of whole blood, taken at baseline. All receptors come from an adult who was a healthcare worker with PCR-confirmed SARS-CoV-2 infection or an uninfected control (not recorded which).

The V and J genes are TRBV12-3 or TRBV12-4 and TRBJ2-7; D is uncertain. This CDR3 spans 14 amino acids. Trimming removed 0 bases at V and 5 bases at J, with 11 bases between. Here the CDR3 reads CASSLATAFHEQYF. The CDR3 DNA follows: TGTGCCAGCAGTTTAGCGACTGCATTCCACGAGCAGTACTTC.

This clonotype was counted ten times or more. The chain combines TRBV5-1 with TRBJ1-4; no clear D gene. This CDR3 is built from 15 residues. V lost 0 bases and J lost 4, with 10 bases in between. Germline loops: CDR1 SGHRS, CDR2 YFSETQ. CDR3 loop: CASSLAGRVNEKLFF. The CDR3 DNA sequence: TGCGCCAGCAGCTTGGCCGGACGAGTTAATGAAAAACTGTTTTTT. Drawing the rest from reference TRBV5-1 and TRBJ1-4, the complete variable domain is KAGVTQTPRYLIKTRGQQVTLSCSPISGHRSVSWYQQTPGQGLQFLFEYFSETQRNKGNFPGRFSGRQFSNSRSEMNVSTLELGDSALYLCASSLAGRVNEKLFFGSGTQLSVL.

This clonotype was observed many times. The V and J genes are TRBV20-1 and TRBJ2-7; no reliable D call. The germline gives CDR1 DFQATT, CDR2 SNEGSKA (reference sequence). The CDR3 runs 11 residues. V lost 7 bases and J lost 4, with 11 bases in between. The CDR3 loop is CSVKELYEQYF. DNA of the CDR3: TGCAGTGTGAAGGAATTGTACGAGCAGTACTTC.